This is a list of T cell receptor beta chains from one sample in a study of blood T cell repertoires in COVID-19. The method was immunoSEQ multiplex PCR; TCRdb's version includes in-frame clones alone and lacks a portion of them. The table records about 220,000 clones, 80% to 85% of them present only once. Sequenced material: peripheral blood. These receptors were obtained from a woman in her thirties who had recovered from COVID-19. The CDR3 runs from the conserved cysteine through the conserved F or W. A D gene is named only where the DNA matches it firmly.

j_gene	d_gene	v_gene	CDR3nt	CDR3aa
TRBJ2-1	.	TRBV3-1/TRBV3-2	TGTGCCAGCAGCCAACCGGGGTCGACAGGCAATGAGCAGTTCTTC	CASSQPGSTGNEQFF
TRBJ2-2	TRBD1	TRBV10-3	TGTGCCATCAGTGTCAAGGGGGCGGGCACCGGGGAGCTGTTTTTT	CAISVKGAGTGELFF
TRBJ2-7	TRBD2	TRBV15	TGTGCCACCCGACTAGCGGGGAGTGACGAGCAGTACTTC	CATRLAGSDEQYF
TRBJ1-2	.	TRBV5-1	TGCGCCAGCAGCTTGTCGACAGATAACTATGGCTACACCTTC	CASSLSTDNYGYTF
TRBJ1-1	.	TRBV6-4	TGTGCCAGCTCCCAGAATCCGACCGGGAGGACTTTCTTT	CASSQNPTGRTFF
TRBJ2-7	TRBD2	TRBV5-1	TGCGCCAGCAGCTTGGATCCTAGCGGGGCCTACGAGCAGTACTTC	CASSLDPSGAYEQYF
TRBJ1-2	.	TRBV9	TGTGCCAGCAGCGGAGGAAGACAGAACTTTAACTATGGCTACACCTTC	CASSGGRQNFNYGYTF
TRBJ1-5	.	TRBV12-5	TGTGCTAGTGGTTACTCCGGGGGAATTTGGCCCCAGCATTTT	CASGYSGGIWPQHF
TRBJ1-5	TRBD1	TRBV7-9	TGTGCCAGCAGCTCTACAGGGGGCAATCAGCCCCAGCATTTT	CASSSTGGNQPQHF
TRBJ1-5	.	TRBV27	TGTGCCAGCAGTTTAGGGACAAAGGGCAATCAGCCCCAGCATTTT	CASSLGTKGNQPQHF
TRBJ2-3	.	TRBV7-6	TGTGCCAGTGTGGGCGACGACACAGATACGCAGTATTTT	CASVGDDTDTQYF